This section outlines one T cell receptor (beta chain) sequence together with its context. Libraries were prepared by immunoSEQ multiplex PCR; TCRdb keeps only in-frame clonotypes and omits some of them. The sample contains over 450,000 clones, less than 90% of which appear only once. This entry comes from a study of blood T cell repertoires in COVID-19. This CDR3 has 13 residues. The V and J ends lost 5 bases and 13 bases, in that order; junction bases with no gene match: 7. This chain joins TRBV12-3 or TRBV12-4 and TRBJ1-6; 8 nucleotides agree with TRBD1. The sequencing input was peripheral blood. This receptor was identified in a woman aged 45-59 years with COVID-19, enrolled during active disease. CDR3 DNA: TGTGCCAGCAGTAATAAGGGACAGGCCCCCCTCCACTTT. This encodes CASSNKGQAPLHF.